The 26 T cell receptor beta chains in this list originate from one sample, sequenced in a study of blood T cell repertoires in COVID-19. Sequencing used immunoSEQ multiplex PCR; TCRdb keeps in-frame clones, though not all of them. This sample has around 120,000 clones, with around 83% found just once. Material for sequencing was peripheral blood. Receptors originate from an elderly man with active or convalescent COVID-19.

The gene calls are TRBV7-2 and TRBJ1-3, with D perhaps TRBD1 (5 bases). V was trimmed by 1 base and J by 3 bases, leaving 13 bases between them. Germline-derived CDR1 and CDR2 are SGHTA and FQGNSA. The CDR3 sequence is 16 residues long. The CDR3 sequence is CASSLVHWGGGNTIYF. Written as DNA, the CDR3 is TGTGCCAGCAGCTTAGTCCACTGGGGGGGTGGAAACACCATATATTTT.

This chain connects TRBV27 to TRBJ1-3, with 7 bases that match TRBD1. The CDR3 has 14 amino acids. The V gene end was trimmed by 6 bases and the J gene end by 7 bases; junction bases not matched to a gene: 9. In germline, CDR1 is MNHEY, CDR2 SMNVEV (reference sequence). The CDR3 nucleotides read TGTGCCAGCAGAGACCTGACAGGGTTCAACACCATATATTTT. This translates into CASRDLTGFNTIYF.

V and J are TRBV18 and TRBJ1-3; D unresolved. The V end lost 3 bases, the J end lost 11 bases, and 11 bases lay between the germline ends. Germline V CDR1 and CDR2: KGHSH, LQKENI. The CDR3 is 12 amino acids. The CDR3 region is CASSPAAEAIYF. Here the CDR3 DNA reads TGTGCCAGCTCACCTGCGGCAGAAGCCATATATTTT.

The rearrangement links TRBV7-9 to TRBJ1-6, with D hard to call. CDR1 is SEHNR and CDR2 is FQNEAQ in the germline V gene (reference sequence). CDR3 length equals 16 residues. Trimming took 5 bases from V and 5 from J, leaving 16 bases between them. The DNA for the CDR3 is TGTGCCAGCAGCCCGCGGGCGTTCAGCGATAATTCACCCCTCCACTTT. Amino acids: CASSPRAFSDNSPLHF.

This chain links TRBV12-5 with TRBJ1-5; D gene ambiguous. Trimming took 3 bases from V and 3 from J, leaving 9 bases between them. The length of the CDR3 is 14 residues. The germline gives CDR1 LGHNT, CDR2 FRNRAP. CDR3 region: CASGFSADNQPQHF. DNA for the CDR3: TGTGCTAGTGGTTTTAGCGCAGACAATCAGCCCCAGCATTTT.

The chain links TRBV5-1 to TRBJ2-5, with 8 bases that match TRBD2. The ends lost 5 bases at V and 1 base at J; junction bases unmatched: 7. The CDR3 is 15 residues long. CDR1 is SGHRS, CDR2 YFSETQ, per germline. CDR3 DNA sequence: TGCGCCAGCAGATCTCTAGCGGGCTCCCAAGAGACCCAGTACTTC. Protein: CASRSLAGSQETQYF.

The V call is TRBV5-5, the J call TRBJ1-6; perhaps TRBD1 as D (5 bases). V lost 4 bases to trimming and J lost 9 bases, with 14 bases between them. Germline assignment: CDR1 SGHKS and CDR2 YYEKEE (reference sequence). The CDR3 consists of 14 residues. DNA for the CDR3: TGTGCCAGCAGCATAGCGGGGGGGACTTCACCCCTCCACTTT. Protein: CASSIAGGTSPLHF.

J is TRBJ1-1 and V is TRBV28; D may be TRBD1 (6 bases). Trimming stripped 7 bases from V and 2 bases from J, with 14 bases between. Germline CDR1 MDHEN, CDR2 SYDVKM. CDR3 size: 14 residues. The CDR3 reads CASIPRGANTEAFF. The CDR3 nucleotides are TGTGCCAGCATCCCCCGGGGGGCCAACACTGAAGCTTTCTTT.

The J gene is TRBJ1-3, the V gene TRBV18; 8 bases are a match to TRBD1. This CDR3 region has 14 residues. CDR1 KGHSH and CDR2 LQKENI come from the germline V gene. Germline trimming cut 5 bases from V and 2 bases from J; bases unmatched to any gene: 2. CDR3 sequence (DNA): TGTGCCAGCTCAGAACAGGGGGCTGGAAACACCATATATTTT. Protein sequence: CASSEQGAGNTIYF. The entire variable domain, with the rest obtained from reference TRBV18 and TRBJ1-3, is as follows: NAGVMQNPRHLVRRRGQEARLRCSPMKGHSHVYWYRQLPEEGLKFMVYLQKENIIDESGMPKERFSAEFPKEGPSILRIQQVVRGDSAAYFCASSEQGAGNTIYFGEGSWLTVV.

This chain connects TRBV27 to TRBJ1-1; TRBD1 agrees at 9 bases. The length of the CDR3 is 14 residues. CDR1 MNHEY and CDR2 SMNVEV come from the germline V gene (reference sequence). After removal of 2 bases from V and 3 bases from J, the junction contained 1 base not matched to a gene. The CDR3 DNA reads TGTGCCAGCAGTTTAAACAGGGGGCACACTGAAGCTTTCTTT. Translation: CASSLNRGHTEAFF.

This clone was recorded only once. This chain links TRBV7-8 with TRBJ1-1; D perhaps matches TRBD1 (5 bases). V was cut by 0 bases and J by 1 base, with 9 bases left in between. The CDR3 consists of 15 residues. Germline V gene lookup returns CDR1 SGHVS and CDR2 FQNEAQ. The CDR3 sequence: CASSLALQGNTEAFF. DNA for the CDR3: TGTGCCAGCAGCTTAGCGCTTCAGGGGAACACTGAAGCTTTCTTT.

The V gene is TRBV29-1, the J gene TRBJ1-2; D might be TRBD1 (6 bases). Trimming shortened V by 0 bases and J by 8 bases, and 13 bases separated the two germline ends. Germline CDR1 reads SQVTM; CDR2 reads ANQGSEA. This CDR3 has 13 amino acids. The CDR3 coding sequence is TGCAGCGTTGAAGATCTGGGCAGGGGAGGCTACACCTTC. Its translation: CSVEDLGRGGYTF.

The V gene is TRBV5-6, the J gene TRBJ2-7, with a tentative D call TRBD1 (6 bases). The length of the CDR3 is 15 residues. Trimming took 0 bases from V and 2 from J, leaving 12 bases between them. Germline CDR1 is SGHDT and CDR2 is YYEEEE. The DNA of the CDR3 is TGTGCCAGCAGCTTGGGAAGAGAGGGGGCCTACGAGCAGTACTTC. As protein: CASSLGREGAYEQYF. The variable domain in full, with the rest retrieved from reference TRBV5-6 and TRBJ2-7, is DAGVTQSPTHLIKTRGQQVTLRCSPKSGHDTVSWYQQALGQGPQFIFQYYEEEERQRGNFPDRFSGHQFPNYSSELNVNALLLGDSALYLCASSLGREGAYEQYFGPGTRLTVT.

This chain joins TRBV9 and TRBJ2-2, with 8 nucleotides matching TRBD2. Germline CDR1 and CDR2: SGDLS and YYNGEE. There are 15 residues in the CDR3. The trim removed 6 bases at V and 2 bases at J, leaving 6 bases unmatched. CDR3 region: CASTDRTSNTGELFF. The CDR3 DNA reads TGTGCCAGCACCGACCGGACTAGCAACACCGGGGAGCTGTTTTTT. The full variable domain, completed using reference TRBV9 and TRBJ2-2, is DSGVTQTPKHLITATGQRVTLRCSPRSGDLSVYWYQQSLDQGLQFLIQYYNGEERAKGNILERFSAQQFPDLHSELNLSSLELGDSALYFCASTDRTSNTGELFFGEGSRLTVL.

The CDR3 bases are TGTGCCAGCAGCCAAGGGACGCAGGGGACAGATACGCAGTATTTT. Protein product: CASSQGTQGTDTQYF. V is TRBV4-2 and J is TRBJ2-3, with D possibly TRBD1 on 6 matching bases. Trimming took off 1 base at V and 3 bases at J, with 11 bases between the two ends. The CDR3 covers 15 residues. Germline values: CDR1 LGHNA, CDR2 YNFKEQ.

The DNA for the CDR3 is TGTGCCAGCAGCTTAGCGGGACAGGGAGAGTGGGAGCAGTACTTC. Protein sequence: CASSLAGQGEWEQYF. The rearrangement uses TRBV7-2 and TRBJ2-7, with 9 bases identical to TRBD1. This CDR3 contains 15 residues. After removal of 0 bases from V and 7 bases from J, the junction contained 7 bases not matched to a gene. Germline CDR1 is SGHTA and CDR2 is FQGNSA. Supplemented by reference TRBV7-2 and TRBJ2-7, the full variable domain reads GAGVSQSPSNKVTEKGKDVELRCDPISGHTALYWYRQSLGQGLEFLIYFQGNSAPDKSGLPSDRFSAERTGGSVSTLTIQRTQQEDSAVYLCASSLAGQGEWEQYFGPGTRLTVT.

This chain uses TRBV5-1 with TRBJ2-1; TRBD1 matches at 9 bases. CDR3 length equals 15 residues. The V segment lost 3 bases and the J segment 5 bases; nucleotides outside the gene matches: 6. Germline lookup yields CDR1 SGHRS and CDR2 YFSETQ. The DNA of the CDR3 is TGCGCCAGCAGCTCGCGGACAGGGGTTAACAATGAGCAGTTCTTC. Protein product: CASSSRTGVNNEQFF.

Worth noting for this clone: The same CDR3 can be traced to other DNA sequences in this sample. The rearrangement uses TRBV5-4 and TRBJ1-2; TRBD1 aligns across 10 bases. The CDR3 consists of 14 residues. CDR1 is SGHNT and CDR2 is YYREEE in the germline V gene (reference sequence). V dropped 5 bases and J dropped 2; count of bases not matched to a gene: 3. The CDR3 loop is CASSSGQGNYGYTF. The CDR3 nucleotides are TGTGCCAGCAGTTCGGGACAGGGGAACTATGGCTACACCTTC. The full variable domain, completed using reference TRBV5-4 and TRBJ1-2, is ETGVTQSPTHLIKTRGQQVTLRCSSQSGHNTVSWYQQALGQGPQFIFQYYREEENGRGNFPPRFSGLQFPNYSSELNVNALELDDSALYLCASSSGQGNYGYTFGSGTRLTVV.

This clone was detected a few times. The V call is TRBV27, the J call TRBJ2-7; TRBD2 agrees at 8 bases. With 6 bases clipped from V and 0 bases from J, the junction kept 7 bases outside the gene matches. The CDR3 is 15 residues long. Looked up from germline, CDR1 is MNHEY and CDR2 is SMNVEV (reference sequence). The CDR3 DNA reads TGTGCCAGCAGCAGCGGGGGAGAGAGCTCCTACGAGCAGTACTTC. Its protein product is CASSSGGESSYEQYF.

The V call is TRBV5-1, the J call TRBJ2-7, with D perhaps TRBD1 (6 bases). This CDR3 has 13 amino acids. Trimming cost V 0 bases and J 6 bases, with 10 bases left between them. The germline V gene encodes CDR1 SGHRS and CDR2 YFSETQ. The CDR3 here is CASSLDRAREQYF. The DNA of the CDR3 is TGCGCCAGCAGCTTGGACAGGGCGCGCGAGCAGTACTTC. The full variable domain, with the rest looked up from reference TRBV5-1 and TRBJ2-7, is KAGVTQTPRYLIKTRGQQVTLSCSPISGHRSVSWYQQTPGQGLQFLFEYFSETQRNKGNFPGRFSGRQFSNSRSEMNVSTLELGDSALYLCASSLDRAREQYFGPGTRLTVT.

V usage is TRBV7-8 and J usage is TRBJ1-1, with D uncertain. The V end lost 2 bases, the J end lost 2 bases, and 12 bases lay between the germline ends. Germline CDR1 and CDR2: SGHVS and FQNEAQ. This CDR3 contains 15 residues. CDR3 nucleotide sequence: TGTGCCAGCAGCTTATTGGGCAGTTCCAACACTGAAGCTTTCTTT. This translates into CASSLLGSSNTEAFF.

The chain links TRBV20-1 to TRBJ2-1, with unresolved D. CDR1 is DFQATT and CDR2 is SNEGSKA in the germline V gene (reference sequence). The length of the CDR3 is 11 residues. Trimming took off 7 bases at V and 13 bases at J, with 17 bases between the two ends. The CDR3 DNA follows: TGCAGTGTTACCAACCGGTATTCTCAGTTCTTC. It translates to CSVTNRYSQFF.

In nucleotides, the CDR3 is TGTGCCAGCAGCAGACGACTAGCCCTCGAGCAGTACTTC. Its translation is CASSRRLALEQYF. The chain carries TRBV7-2 and TRBJ2-7; 7 bases agree with TRBD2. The CDR3 is 13 amino acids. The germline CDR1 and CDR2 sequences are SGHTA and FQGNSA. V dropped 5 bases and J dropped 6; count of bases not matched to a gene: 7.

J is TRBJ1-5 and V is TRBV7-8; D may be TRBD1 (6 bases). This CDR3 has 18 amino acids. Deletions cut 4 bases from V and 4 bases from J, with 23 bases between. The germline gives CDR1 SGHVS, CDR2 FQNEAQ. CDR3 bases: TGTGCCAGCAGCTCGCGGCTCACAGGGATTTTCGCGAATCAGCCCCAGCATTTT. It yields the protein CASSSRLTGIFANQPQHF.

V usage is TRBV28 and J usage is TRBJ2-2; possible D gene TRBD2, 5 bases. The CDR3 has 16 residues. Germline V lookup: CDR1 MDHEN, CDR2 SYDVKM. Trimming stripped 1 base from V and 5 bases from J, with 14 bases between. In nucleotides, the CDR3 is TGTGCCAGCAGTTTATTTCGCCCCACGGGGACCGGGGAGCTGTTTTTT. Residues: CASSLFRPTGTGELFF. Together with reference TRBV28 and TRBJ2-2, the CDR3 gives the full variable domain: DVKVTQSSRYLVKRTGEKVFLECVQDMDHENMFWYRQDPGLGLRLIYFSYDVKMKEKGDIPEGYSVSREKKERFSLILESASTNQTSMYLCASSLFRPTGTGELFFGEGSRLTVL.

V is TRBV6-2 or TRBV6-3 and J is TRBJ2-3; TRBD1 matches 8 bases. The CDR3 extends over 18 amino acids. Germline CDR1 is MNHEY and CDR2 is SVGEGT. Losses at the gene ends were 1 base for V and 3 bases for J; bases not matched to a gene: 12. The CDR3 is CASSYFPGQAFWTDTQYF. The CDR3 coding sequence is TGTGCCAGCAGTTACTTCCCGGGACAGGCATTTTGGACAGATACGCAGTATTTT.